The 30 T cell receptor beta chains below come from one sample, sequenced in a study of shared clonotypes between healthy human individuals. The naive CD8 subset, CD45RO-negative cells positively selected for CCR7, excluded terminally differentiated effector memory CD45RA+ cells. Repertoires were generated with immunoSEQ multiplex PCR, while TCRdb's copy carries only in-frame clones and drops some. Among around 560,000 clones, 85% to 95% were seen once, and the ten largest hold approximately 0.11%. The sample taken for sequencing was naive CD8+ T cells sorted from blood. These receptors originate from a woman aged 30 to 39 in good health.

V is TRBV7-8 and J is TRBJ2-7, with D perhaps TRBD2 (7 bases). The CDR3 spans 14 residues. The V gene's germline CDR1 is SGHVS and CDR2 FQNEAQ. V shed 8 bases and J shed 0 bases, with 14 bases lying between them. CDR3 DNA: TGTGCCAGCTCCACGGGGGGCGGCTCCTACGAGCAGTACTTC. This sequence encodes CASSTGGGSYEQYF.

V is TRBV19 and J is TRBJ2-5, with 8 bases lining up with TRBD2. From germline, CDR1 is LNHDA and CDR2 SQIVND (reference sequence). The CDR3 contains 16 residues. The V segment lost 5 bases and the J segment 4 bases; nucleotides outside the gene matches: 12. In DNA form, the CDR3 reads TGTGCCAGTAGTCCCGCTACCGGGAGGGCCGCAGAGACCCAGTACTTC. This gives the protein CASSPATGRAAETQYF.

The rearrangement uses TRBV7-7 and TRBJ2-3, with 8 bases fitting TRBD1. The ends lost 5 bases at V and 4 bases at J; junction bases unmatched: 8. Germline V gene data show CDR1 as SSHAT and CDR2 as FNYEAQ (reference sequence). The CDR3 covers 15 residues. The CDR3 loop reads CASSQNQGASDTQYF. CDR3 in DNA: TGTGCCAGCAGCCAAAACCAGGGGGCATCAGATACGCAGTATTTT.

V is TRBV5-5 and J is TRBJ2-7; possible D gene TRBD1, 7 bases. The V gene lost 4 bases and the J gene lost 0 bases, with 20 bases spanning the gap. Germline lookup yields CDR1 SGHKS and CDR2 YYEKEE (reference sequence). The CDR3 consists of 17 residues. CDR3 region: CASSPNEEGASSYEQYF. In DNA, the CDR3 is TGTGCCAGCAGCCCAAACGAGGAGGGGGCGAGCTCCTACGAGCAGTACTTC.

This clone occurred a few times. V is TRBV7-6 and J is TRBJ2-7; D may be TRBD1 (6 bases). This CDR3 is 12 amino acids long. The V gene lost 5 bases and the J gene lost 3 bases, with 8 bases spanning the gap. CDR1 and CDR2 from the germline V gene are SGHVS and FNYEAQ. The CDR3 DNA reads as TGTGCCAGCAGCGGGACAAACTACGAGCAGTACTTC. Its translation is CASSGTNYEQYF.

The V gene is TRBV27, the J gene TRBJ2-7; tentatively, D is TRBD2 (6 bases). This CDR3 spans 14 amino acids. V was pared by 5 bases and J by 4 bases, with 15 bases between. Per the germline V gene, CDR1 is MNHEY and CDR2 is SMNVEV (reference sequence). The DNA of the CDR3 is TGTGCCAGCAGTCCAAGCGGGTTGGAATACGAGCAGTACTTC. This sequence encodes CASSPSGLEYEQYF.

This clone is a singleton in its sample. This chain joins TRBV27 and TRBJ1-5, with D possibly TRBD1 on 6 matching bases. Germline V CDR1 and CDR2: MNHEY, SMNVEV (reference sequence). The CDR3 consists of 17 residues. Trimming pared 5 bases from V and 5 bases from J, leaving 22 bases between. CDR3: CASSPFARGINYQPQHF. DNA of the CDR3: TGTGCCAGCAGTCCGTTTGCCAGGGGCATTAACTATCAGCCCCAGCATTTT.

V gene TRBV28 combines with J gene TRBJ2-5; D not resolved. The DNA end is a closer match to TRBJ2-7, so the J assignment may be wrong. The CDR3 length is 13 residues. The germline V gene has CDR1 MDHEN and CDR2 SYDVKM. DNA of the CDR3: TGTGCCAGCAGTTCGGACGTCTCCTACGAGCAGTACTTC. It specifies CASSSDVSYEQYF.

The rearrangement uses TRBV5-4 and TRBJ2-7, with a possible D match to TRBD1 (6 bases). With 0 bases removed from V and 5 bases from J, the gap between germline ends came to 15 bases. The length of the CDR3 is 15 residues. Germline V gene sequence: CDR1 SGHNT, CDR2 YYREEE (reference sequence). The chain's CDR3 is CASSLVQGDGHEQYF. The CDR3 DNA is TGTGCCAGCAGCTTGGTACAGGGTGACGGCCACGAGCAGTACTTC.

This chain links TRBV4-1 with TRBJ2-1; D is unresolved. With 0 bases removed from V and 4 bases from J, the gap between germline ends came to 13 bases. The CDR3 totals 16 residues. The germline V gene encodes CDR1 MGHRA and CDR2 YSYEKL. This CDR3 is CASSQDLEVLYNEQFF. CDR3 nucleotides: TGCGCCAGCAGCCAAGATTTGGAAGTCTTATACAATGAGCAGTTCTTC.

The chain employs TRBV11-2 and TRBJ2-5; tentative D call: TRBD2 (5 bases). Trimming stripped 1 base from V and 1 base from J, with 13 bases between. The CDR3 runs 16 residues. The V gene's germline CDR1 is SGHAT and CDR2 FQNNGV. The CDR3 here is CASSLVWTLPQETQYF. CDR3 bases: TGTGCCAGCAGCTTAGTGTGGACTTTACCCCAAGAGACCCAGTACTTC.

This chain connects TRBV28 to TRBJ2-5; no firm D call. The J call is doubtful: the DNA matches TRBJ2-7 better. Germline loops: CDR1 MDHEN, CDR2 SYDVKM. This CDR3 is built from 12 residues. CDR3 region: CASSAALYEQYF. The CDR3, as DNA: TGTGCCAGCAGTGCGGCTCTCTACGAGCAGTACTTC.

This clone was seen a few times. The gene calls are TRBV7-2 and TRBJ2-1; 12 bases are a match to TRBD2. Trimming removed 1 base from V and 5 bases from J; junction bases left unmatched: 12. This CDR3 is built from 19 residues. Per the germline V gene, CDR1 is SGHTA and CDR2 is FQGNSA. CDR3 amino acids: CASSLDLAGGYWVDNEQFF. CDR3 DNA sequence: TGTGCCAGCAGCTTAGATCTAGCGGGAGGGTATTGGGTAGACAATGAGCAGTTCTTC.

Here the CDR3 reads CASSRRDRDYEQYF. The CDR3, as DNA: TGTGCCAGCAGTAGGAGGGACAGGGACTACGAGCAGTACTTC. The chain has TRBV2 and TRBJ2-7; TRBD1 aligns across 9 bases. V shed 5 bases and J 3 bases; nucleotides not matched to a gene: 5. Germline CDR1 reads SNHLY; CDR2 reads FYNNEI. CDR3 size: 14 residues. The full variable domain, rest sourced from reference TRBV2 and TRBJ2-7, is EPEVTQTPSHQVTQMGQEVILRCVPISNHLYFYWYRQILGQKVEFLVSFYNNEISEKSEIFDDQFSVERPDGSNFTLKIRSTKLEDSAMYFCASSRRDRDYEQYFGPGTRLTVT.

This chain uses TRBV2 with TRBJ2-1; 12 bases map to TRBD2. Germline loops: CDR1 SNHLY, CDR2 FYNNEI. The CDR3 has 17 amino acids. V lost 5 bases, J lost 0 bases, and 5 bases stayed unmatched. The CDR3 spells CASSPILAGGSYNEQFF. In DNA, the CDR3 is TGTGCCAGCAGTCCAATACTAGCGGGAGGCTCCTACAATGAGCAGTTCTTC.

The rearrangement joins TRBV7-2 to TRBJ2-2; perhaps D is TRBD1 or TRBD2 (5 bases each). CDR1 and CDR2 from the germline V gene are SGHTA and FQGNSA. Between the trimmed V and J ends, which lost 1 base and 5 bases, there was a span of 14 bases. The CDR3 covers 16 residues. This CDR3 is CASSLGLRGRTGELFF. DNA for the CDR3: TGTGCCAGCAGCTTAGGGTTGAGGGGCCGGACCGGGGAGCTGTTTTTT.

V usage is TRBV5-4 and J usage is TRBJ1-1; D remains ambiguous. The V gene lost 2 bases and the J gene lost 4 bases, with 15 bases spanning the gap. This CDR3 contains 15 residues. Germline CDR1 reads SGHNT; CDR2 reads YYREEE (reference sequence). The CDR3 DNA follows: TGTGCCAGCAGCTTCGGCGGAGGGTTGGGCACTGAAGCTTTCTTT. The encoded protein is CASSFGGGLGTEAFF.

The V call is TRBV5-1, the J call TRBJ2-2; no clear D gene. CDR3 length: 11 residues. Per germline, CDR1 SGHRS and CDR2 YFSETQ. Trimming took off 6 bases at V and 8 bases at J, with 8 bases between the two ends. In nucleotides, the CDR3 is TGCGCCAGCACCGTCTCGGGGGAGCTGTTTTTT. Its protein is CASTVSGELFF.

V is TRBV27 and J is TRBJ2-5; TRBD2 is a possible D gene (5 bases). Trimming removed 5 bases at V and 2 bases at J, with 15 bases between. The CDR3 totals 15 residues. In germline, CDR1 is MNHEY, CDR2 SMNVEV (reference sequence). CDR3 sequence: CASSPSVLAQETQYF. Written as DNA, the CDR3 is TGTGCCAGCAGTCCTTCGGTCCTAGCACAAGAGACCCAGTACTTC.

The chain combines TRBV4-1 with TRBJ1-1; 8 bases match TRBD1. The V gene end was trimmed by 5 bases and the J gene end by 4 bases; junction bases not matched to a gene: 12. The CDR3 totals 16 residues. Germline V CDR1 and CDR2: MGHRA, YSYEKL. Written as DNA, the CDR3 is TGCGCCAGCAGCGACGGACAGGGCGGGAGAAGCACTGAAGCTTTCTTT. Protein: CASSDGQGGRSTEAFF.

The chain combines TRBV30 with TRBJ2-7; the D gene could be TRBD1 or TRBD2 (5 bases each). The V gene lost 4 bases and the J gene lost 4 bases, with 8 bases spanning the gap. The V gene's germline CDR1 is GTSNPN and CDR2 SVGIG (reference sequence). This CDR3 has 11 amino acids. The chain's CDR3 is CAWTEGYEQYF. CDR3 DNA sequence: TGTGCCTGGACCGAGGGGTACGAGCAGTACTTC.

The J gene is TRBJ2-4, the V gene TRBV28, with D possibly matching TRBD2 (6 bases). Deletions cut 6 bases from V and 5 bases from J, with 11 bases between. Per the germline V gene, CDR1 is MDHEN and CDR2 is SYDVKM. The CDR3 runs 13 residues. CDR3 in amino acids: CASSPGGENIQYF. Here the CDR3 DNA reads TGTGCCAGCAGCCCCGGGGGAGAAAACATTCAGTACTTC.

Written as DNA, the CDR3 is TGTGCCAGCAGCTTAGTAGCGTGGGAGAACACCGGGGAGCTGTTTTTT. Protein sequence: CASSLVAWENTGELFF. The chain is built from TRBV7-9 and TRBJ2-2; TRBD2 might be the D (5 bases). The CDR3 is 16 amino acids. The germline gives CDR1 SEHNR, CDR2 FQNEAQ (reference sequence). The V end was cut by 1 base, the J end by 1 base, with 10 bases between. The variable domain in full, completed from reference TRBV7-9 and TRBJ2-2, reads DTGVSQNPRHKITKRGQNVTFRCDPISEHNRLYWYRQTLGQGPEFLTYFQNEAQLEKSRLLSDRFSAERPKGSFSTLEIQRTEQGDSAMYLCASSLVAWENTGELFFGEGSRLTVL.

This chain links TRBV7-8 with TRBJ1-2, with 8 bases matching TRBD1. From germline, CDR1 is SGHVS and CDR2 FQNEAQ. V gave up 5 bases and J gave up 3 bases; unmatched junction bases: 8. The CDR3 length is 15 residues. The CDR3, as DNA: TGTGCCAGCAGCAACCGGGACAGGTCGTACTATGGCTACACCTTC. Protein product: CASSNRDRSYYGYTF.

This chain links TRBV4-1 with TRBJ2-7; TRBD1 is a possible D gene (5 bases). The CDR3 runs to 16 residues. The germline V gene encodes CDR1 MGHRA and CDR2 YSYEKL. The V gene lost 0 bases and the J gene lost 3 bases, with 15 bases spanning the gap. The CDR3 DNA is TGCGCCAGCAGCCAAGAGGTGGGTGGCAGGGTCTACGAGCAGTACTTC. Translating gives CASSQEVGGRVYEQYF.

This clone occurred a few times. The chain recombines TRBV4-1 with TRBJ1-5; D remains unclear. The germline CDR1 and CDR2 sequences are MGHRA and YSYEKL. This CDR3 has 13 amino acids. V was trimmed by 0 bases and J by 6 bases, leaving 6 bases between them. CDR3 protein: CASSQDNIQPQHF. CDR3 coding DNA: TGCGCCAGCAGCCAAGATAATATTCAGCCCCAGCATTTT.

The chain combines TRBV5-8 with TRBJ2-5, with a tentative D call TRBD1 (5 bases). CDR3 size: 13 residues. Trimming stripped 4 bases from V and 2 bases from J, with 9 bases between. Germline CDR1 is SGHTS and CDR2 is YDEGEE. The CDR3 DNA follows: TGTGCCAGCAGCCCAAGGGGACAAGAGACCCAGTACTTC. Protein product: CASSPRGQETQYF.

This clone was seen just once. The chain has TRBV27 and TRBJ1-1; D remains ambiguous. V was clipped by 6 bases and J by 0 bases, with 8 bases between them. Germline CDR1 reads MNHEY; CDR2 reads SMNVEV (reference sequence). The CDR3 spans 13 residues. DNA of the CDR3: TGTGCCAGCAGCAGTACCCTGAACACTGAAGCTTTCTTT. As protein: CASSSTLNTEAFF.

The J gene is TRBJ2-1, the V gene TRBV5-8; 12 nucleotides agree with TRBD1. The length of the CDR3 is 16 residues. V lost 0 bases to trimming and J lost 2 bases; unmatched junction nucleotides: 0. Per the germline V gene, CDR1 is SGHTS and CDR2 is YDEGEE. The CDR3 DNA follows: TGTGCCAGCAGCTTGGGGGACAGGGGGCCCTACAATGAGCAGTTCTTC. As protein: CASSLGDRGPYNEQFF.

The chain joins TRBV9 to TRBJ2-7, with D uncertain. Between the trimmed V and J ends, which lost 4 bases and 5 bases, there was a span of 16 bases. This CDR3 has 14 residues. Germline assignment: CDR1 SGDLS and CDR2 YYNGEE. The CDR3 reads CASSPEPAPDEQYF. DNA of the CDR3: TGTGCCAGCAGCCCGGAGCCCGCCCCGGACGAGCAGTACTTC.